This T cell receptor (beta chain) came from a study of shared T cell receptors in the human thymus. Libraries were prepared by immunoSEQ multiplex PCR; TCRdb keeps only in-frame clonotypes and omits some of them. The sample holds 500,000 to 550,000 clones; approximately 78% are singletons and the top ten take 0.013%. Germline V gene sequence: CDR1 GTSNPN, CDR2 SVGIG (reference sequence). The CDR3 extends over 15 amino acids. V lost 3 bases and J lost 6; bases outside the gene matches: 6. These sequences were also reported in another study, on human thymus T cells. That study reports: The sample donors, healthy Finnish infants, were having corrective surgery for congenital heart defects.

The gene calls are TRBV30 and TRBJ2-1; TRBD2 matches 12 bases. The TCR was taken from a boy under two years old with a congenital heart defect. Source material: thymocytes. As DNA, the CDR3 is TGTGCCTGGAGCGTCACTAGCGGGAGGCTCAATGAGCAGTTCTTC. Translated: CAWSVTSGRLNEQFF.